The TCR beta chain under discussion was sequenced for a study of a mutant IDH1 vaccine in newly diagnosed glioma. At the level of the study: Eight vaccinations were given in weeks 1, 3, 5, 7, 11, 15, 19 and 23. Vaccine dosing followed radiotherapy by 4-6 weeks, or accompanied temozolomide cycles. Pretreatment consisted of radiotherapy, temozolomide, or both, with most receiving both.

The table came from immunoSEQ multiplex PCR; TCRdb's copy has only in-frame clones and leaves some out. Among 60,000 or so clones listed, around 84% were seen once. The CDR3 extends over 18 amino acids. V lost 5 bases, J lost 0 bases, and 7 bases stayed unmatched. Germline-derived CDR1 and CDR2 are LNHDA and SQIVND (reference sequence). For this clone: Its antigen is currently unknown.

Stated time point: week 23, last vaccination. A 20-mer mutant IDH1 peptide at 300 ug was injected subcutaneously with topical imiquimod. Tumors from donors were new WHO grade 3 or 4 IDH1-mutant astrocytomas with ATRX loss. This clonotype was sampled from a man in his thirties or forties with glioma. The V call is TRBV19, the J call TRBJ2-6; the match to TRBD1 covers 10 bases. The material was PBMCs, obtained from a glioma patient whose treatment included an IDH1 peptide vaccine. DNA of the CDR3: TGTGCCAGTAGTTCGAGGGACAGGGGAGGCTCTGGGGCCAACGTCCTGACTTTC. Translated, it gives CASSSRDRGGSGANVLTF.